Detailed here is one TCR beta chain. Its antigen is undetermined. Sequencing used immunoSEQ multiplex PCR; TCRdb keeps in-frame clones, though not all of them. The sample lists over 30,000 clones, about 83% occurring once. The sample belongs to a study of a mutant IDH1 vaccine in newly diagnosed glioma. Study information: Radiotherapy alone preceded vaccination by 4-6 weeks; alternatively, vaccination started with temozolomide cycles. Participants attended visit V12, the safety follow-up, at week 35, and then attended visit V13 at week 47.

Indicated time point: week 47, end of study. Doses of 300 ug of mutant IDH1 20-mer peptide were given with topical imiquimod. The sample consisted of PBMCs, taken from a glioma patient whose treatment included an IDH1 peptide vaccine. The TCR comes from a woman aged 25 to 39 with glioma.

CDR3 sequence reads: CASSLVAHRGFGGGAGEQFF. The CDR3, as DNA: TGCGCCAGCAGCTTGGTTGCCCACAGGGGGTTCGGCGGGGGGGCCGGTGAGCAGTTCTTC. J is TRBJ2-1 and V is TRBV5-1; D is possibly TRBD2 (9 bases). CDR1 and CDR2 from the germline V gene are SGHRS and YFSETQ. The CDR3 totals 20 residues. V was clipped by 0 bases and J by 9 bases, with 31 bases between them.